One and the same sample provided the 13 T cell receptor beta chains below, sequenced in a study of OX40 agonist ivuxolimab in advanced cancers. The protocol was immunoSEQ multiplex PCR, while the TCRdb copy is restricted to in-frame clones and leaves out a portion. The sample shows 65,000 to 95,000 clones, roughly nine tenths of them seen only once. The source material was CD4+ or CD8+ T cells sorted from blood, sampled in a trial of the OX40 agonist ivuxolimab. Receptors originate from an adult with an advanced solid tumor such as melanoma, head and neck, liver or kidney cancer.

The genes are TRBV2 and TRBJ1-1, with D uncertain. Germline loops: CDR1 SNHLY, CDR2 FYNNEI. Deletions cut 6 bases from V and 4 bases from J, with 15 bases between. The CDR3 has 14 amino acids. CDR3 nucleotides: TGTGCCAGCAGAGACCCCTCCGGGAGCACTGAAGCTTTCTTT. Amino acid sequence: CASRDPSGSTEAFF.

With regard to this clone: Its ends do not fully match the called genes, so a read error is possible. This chain links TRBV5-4 with TRBJ2-2; 11 bases line up with TRBD2. The CDR3 runs to 16 residues. Germline-derived CDR1 and CDR2 are SGHNT and YYREEE (reference sequence). The CDR3 loop is CASSLAGGPNAGELFF. The DNA for the CDR3 is TGTGCCAGCAGTCTAGCGGGAGGCCCGAACGCCGGGGAGCTGTTTTTT.

The V call is TRBV19, the J call TRBJ2-3, with D possibly being TRBD1 (6 bases). Trimming removed 3 bases from V and 3 bases from J, with 10 bases in between. Germline V gives CDR1 LNHDA, CDR2 SQIVND (reference sequence). The CDR3 has 14 amino acids. CDR3 sequence: CASSMGRGTDTQYF. For the CDR3, the DNA is TGTGCCAGTAGTATGGGCAGGGGAACAGATACGCAGTATTTT.

The chain combines TRBV6-1 with TRBJ1-5; D is perhaps TRBD1 (6 bases). Germline CDR1 reads MNHNS; CDR2 reads SASEGT. The CDR3 totals 16 residues. The V end lost 4 bases, the J end lost 1 base, and 14 bases lay between the germline ends. Here the CDR3 DNA reads TGTGCCAGCAGTGGAGGGACATCTCGGAGCAATCAGCCCCAGCATTTT. Amino acid sequence: CASSGGTSRSNQPQHF.

Here the CDR3 reads CASSQGGSRRWGQSHYGYTF. The CDR3 nucleotides read TGCGCCAGCAGCCAAGGAGGAAGCCGAAGGTGGGGACAAAGCCACTATGGCTACACCTTC. The rearrangement joins TRBV4-1 to TRBJ1-2; a weak D match, TRBD1 (6 bases). This CDR3 is built from 20 residues. V lost 1 base, J lost 3 bases, and 27 bases lay in between. CDR1 and CDR2 (germline): MGHRA, YSYEKL.

V is TRBV18 and J is TRBJ2-2, with D possibly TRBD1 on 5 matching bases. Trimming stripped 2 bases from V and 3 bases from J, with 7 bases between. CDR1 KGHSH and CDR2 LQKENI come from the germline V gene. CDR3 size: 14 residues. The CDR3 is CASSPGADTGELFF. The CDR3 nucleotides read TGTGCCAGCTCACCAGGGGCAGACACCGGGGAGCTGTTTTTT. Together with reference TRBV18 and TRBJ2-2, the CDR3 gives the full variable domain: NAGVMQNPRHLVRRRGQEARLRCSPMKGHSHVYWYRQLPEEGLKFMVYLQKENIIDESGMPKERFSAEFPKEGPSILRIQQVVRGDSAAYFCASSPGADTGELFFGEGSRLTVL.

The V gene is TRBV18, the J gene TRBJ2-1, with D unresolved. The V end was cut by 6 bases, the J end by 7 bases, with 7 bases between. The V gene's germline CDR1 is KGHSH and CDR2 LQKENI. The CDR3 sequence is 11 residues long. The CDR3, as DNA: TGTGCCAGCTCCCCTGCAAATGAGCAGTTCTTC. This translates into CASSPANEQFF.

The rearrangement links TRBV28 to TRBJ2-7; TRBD1 is a possible D gene (6 bases). V was cut by 7 bases and J by 2 bases, with 9 bases left in between. Germline CDR1 MDHEN, CDR2 SYDVKM. This CDR3 has 12 residues. CDR3 sequence: CASTRTAYEQYF. The CDR3 region has the DNA TGTGCCAGCACCAGGACAGCCTACGAGCAGTACTTC.

The sample holds a few counts of this clone. The V call is TRBV9, the J call TRBJ2-3; D remains unclear. V dropped 4 bases and J dropped 0 bases, with 12 bases sitting between them. The CDR3 spans 15 residues. The V gene's germline CDR1 is SGDLS and CDR2 YYNGEE. Here the CDR3 DNA reads TGTGCCAGCAGCCAAGGAGCGTATAGCACAGATACGCAGTATTTT. As protein: CASSQGAYSTDTQYF.

This clone was found once. The V gene is TRBV25-1, the J gene TRBJ2-5, with D possibly TRBD2 on 5 matching bases. The germline CDR1 and CDR2 sequences are MGHDK and SYGVNS. The CDR3 contains 13 residues. Trimming removed 3 bases at V and 7 bases at J, with 12 bases between. As DNA, the CDR3 is TGTGCCAGCAGTGAGACACTAGTCACGACCCAGTACTTC. Its protein product is CASSETLVTTQYF.

The CDR3 bases are TGTGCCAGCAGCCCCCCTAAAGGAGGCTACACCTTC. This sequence encodes CASSPPKGGYTF. The rearrangement uses TRBV5-4 and TRBJ1-2; D gene uncertain. Germline lookup yields CDR1 SGHNT and CDR2 YYREEE (reference sequence). The CDR3 runs to 12 residues. Trimming shortened V by 4 bases and J by 8 bases, and 12 bases separated the two germline ends.

The chain joins TRBV28 to TRBJ1-2; 9 bases are shared with TRBD1. The trim removed 5 bases at V and 4 bases at J, leaving 11 bases unmatched. The CDR3 length is 16 residues. Germline loops: CDR1 MDHEN, CDR2 SYDVKM. The CDR3 sequence: CASSTTGQGMAYGYTF. The CDR3 DNA reads TGTGCCAGCAGTACAACCGGACAGGGGATGGCCTATGGCTACACCTTC.

The chain employs TRBV5-1 and TRBJ2-6; 7 positions agree with TRBD1. In germline, CDR1 is SGHRS, CDR2 YFSETQ. V lost 4 bases to trimming and J lost 0 bases; unmatched junction nucleotides: 13. CDR3 size: 19 residues. The CDR3 region has the DNA TGCGCCAGCAGCGGGACGGGACAGTTCTCTCCCTCTGGGGCCAACGTCCTGACTTTC. Amino acids: CASSGTGQFSPSGANVLTF.